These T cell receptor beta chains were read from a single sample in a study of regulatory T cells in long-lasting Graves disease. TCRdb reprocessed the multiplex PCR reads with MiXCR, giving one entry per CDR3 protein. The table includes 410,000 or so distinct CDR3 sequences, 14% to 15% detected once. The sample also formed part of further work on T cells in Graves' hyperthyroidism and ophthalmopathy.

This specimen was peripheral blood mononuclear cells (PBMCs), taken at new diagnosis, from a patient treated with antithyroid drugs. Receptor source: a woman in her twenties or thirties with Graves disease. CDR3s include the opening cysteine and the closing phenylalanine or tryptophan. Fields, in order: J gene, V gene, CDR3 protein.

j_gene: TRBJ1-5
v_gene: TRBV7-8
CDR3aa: CASSPAGGTQPQHF

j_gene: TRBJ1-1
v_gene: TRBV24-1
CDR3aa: CATSDGAEKTEAFF

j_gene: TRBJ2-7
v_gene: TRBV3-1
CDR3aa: CANKFRDPTVCEQYF

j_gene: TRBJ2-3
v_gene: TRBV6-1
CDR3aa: CASTEGSTDTQYF

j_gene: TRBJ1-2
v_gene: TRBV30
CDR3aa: CARRDYGYTF

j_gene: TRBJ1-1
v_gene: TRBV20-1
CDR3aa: CSAVIPRRPNTEAFF

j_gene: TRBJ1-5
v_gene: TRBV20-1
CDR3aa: CSANRTVPYSNRPQHF

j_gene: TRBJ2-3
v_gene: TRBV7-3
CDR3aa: CASSLWTSTDTQYF

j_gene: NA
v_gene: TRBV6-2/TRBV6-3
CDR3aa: CASSYSSTRQGQETQYF

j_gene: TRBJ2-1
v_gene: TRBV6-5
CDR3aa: CASSYSVGRINNEQFF

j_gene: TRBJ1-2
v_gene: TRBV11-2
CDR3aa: CASRPTGDYGYTF

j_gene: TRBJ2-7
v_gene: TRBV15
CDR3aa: CATSRGAGSYEQYF

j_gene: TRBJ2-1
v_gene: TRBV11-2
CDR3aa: CASGKGRLARTMEQFF

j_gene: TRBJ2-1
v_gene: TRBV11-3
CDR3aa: CASSLGKRAYNEQFF

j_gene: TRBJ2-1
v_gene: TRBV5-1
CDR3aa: CASSLAGAGEQFF

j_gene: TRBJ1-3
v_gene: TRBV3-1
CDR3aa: CASSQPQTGVKNTIYF

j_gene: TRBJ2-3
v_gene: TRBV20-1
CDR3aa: CSASFEGVSDTQYF

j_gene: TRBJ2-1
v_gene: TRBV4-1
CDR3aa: CASSQGPGTSGFNEQFF

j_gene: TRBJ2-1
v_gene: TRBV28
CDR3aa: CASSSRTSGRGNEQFF

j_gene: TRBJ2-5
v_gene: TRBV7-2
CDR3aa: CASSLQGELETQYF

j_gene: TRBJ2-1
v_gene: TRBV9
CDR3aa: CASSTSGSSWNEQFF

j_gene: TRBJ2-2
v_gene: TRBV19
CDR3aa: CATVGLAGPSRLFF

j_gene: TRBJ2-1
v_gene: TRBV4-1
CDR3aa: CASSPPPASGRTFMLF

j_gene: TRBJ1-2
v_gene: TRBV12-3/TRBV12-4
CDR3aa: CASSPRQGPNYGYTF

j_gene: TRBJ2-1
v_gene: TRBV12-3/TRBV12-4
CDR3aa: CASSPRQGLGHEQFF

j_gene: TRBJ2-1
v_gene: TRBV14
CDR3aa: CASSLLGGAYNEQFF

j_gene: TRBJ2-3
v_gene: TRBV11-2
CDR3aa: CASSATTSGEDDTQYF

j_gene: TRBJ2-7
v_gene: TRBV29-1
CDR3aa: CSVSRLGGYEQYF

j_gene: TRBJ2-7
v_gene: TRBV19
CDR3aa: CATATSGSSYEQYF

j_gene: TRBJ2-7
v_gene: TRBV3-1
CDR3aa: CASSHPRDPSGNYEQYF

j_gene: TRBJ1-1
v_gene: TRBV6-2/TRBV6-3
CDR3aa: CATRDMNTEAFF

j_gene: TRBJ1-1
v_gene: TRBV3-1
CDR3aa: CASSQVVSLNTEAFF

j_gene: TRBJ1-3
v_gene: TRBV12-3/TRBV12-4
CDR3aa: CASSRLVAGSGNTIYF

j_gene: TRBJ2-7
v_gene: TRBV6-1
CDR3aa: CASSEAWTSGSYEQYF

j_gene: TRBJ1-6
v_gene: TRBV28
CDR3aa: CASGWVVEPNSPLHF

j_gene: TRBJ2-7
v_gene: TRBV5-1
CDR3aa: CASSLGGGVEQYF

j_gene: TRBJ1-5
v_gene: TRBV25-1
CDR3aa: CASSDTDRSGSNQPQHF

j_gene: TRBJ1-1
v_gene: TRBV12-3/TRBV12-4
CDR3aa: CASRGSDTEAFF

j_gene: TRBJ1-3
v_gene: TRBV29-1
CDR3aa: CSVELQEAGNTIYF

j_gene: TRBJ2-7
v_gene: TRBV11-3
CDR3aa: CASRTRTGSSYEQYF

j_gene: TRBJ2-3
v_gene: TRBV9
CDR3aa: CASSWGDFVGADTQYF

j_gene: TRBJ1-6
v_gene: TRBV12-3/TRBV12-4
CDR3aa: CASSLSRRASNSPLHF

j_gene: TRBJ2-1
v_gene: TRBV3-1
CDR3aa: CASSHYLAGGNNEQFF

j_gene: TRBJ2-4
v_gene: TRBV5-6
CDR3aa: CASSFSDRENIQYF

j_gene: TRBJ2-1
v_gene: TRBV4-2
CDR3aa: CASSPGLGNEQFF

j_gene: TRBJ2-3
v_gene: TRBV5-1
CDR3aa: CASRSASIADTQYF

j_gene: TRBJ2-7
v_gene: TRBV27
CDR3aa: CATRTGAASEQYF

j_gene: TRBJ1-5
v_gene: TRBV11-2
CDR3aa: CASTSADNQPQHF

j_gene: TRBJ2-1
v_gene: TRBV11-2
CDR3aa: CASSTGTGIGYNEQFF

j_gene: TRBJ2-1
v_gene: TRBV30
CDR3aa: CAWSNGNEQFF

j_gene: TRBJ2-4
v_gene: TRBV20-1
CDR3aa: CSAPGEAKNIQYF

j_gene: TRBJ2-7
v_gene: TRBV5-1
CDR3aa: CASSLVKGHEQYF

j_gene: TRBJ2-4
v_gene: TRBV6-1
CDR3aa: CASSRDSQNIQYF

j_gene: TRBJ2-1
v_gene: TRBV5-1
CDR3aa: CASSSGTSGAAAEQFF

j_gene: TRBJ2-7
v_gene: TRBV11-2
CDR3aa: CASSSLAGASYEQYF

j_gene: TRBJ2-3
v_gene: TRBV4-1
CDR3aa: CASSHKGHCTDTQYF

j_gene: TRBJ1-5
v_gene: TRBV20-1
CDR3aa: CSARTENSNQPQHF

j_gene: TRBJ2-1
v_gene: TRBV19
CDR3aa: CASSIGIAGLQFF